This TCR beta chain was found in a study of blood T cell repertoires in COVID-19. This clone has a single count. Original processing notes: Quantification of nucleated cells was approximated via reference gene primer amplification. Repertoires were generated with immunoSEQ multiplex PCR, while TCRdb's copy carries only in-frame clones and drops some. For V, J and clone size, that table is used; D and trimming come from the DNA. The sample holds hundreds of thousands of clones; around 90% are singletons and the top ten take about 1.5%. The CDR3 covers 15 residues. V shed 0 bases and J 3 bases; nucleotides not matched to a gene: 1. The V gene's germline CDR1 is LGHNA and CDR2 YNFKEQ.

This TCR was sampled from a woman aged 50 to 65 who had recovered from COVID-19. V usage is TRBV4-2 and J usage is TRBJ1-4; 7 bases fit TRBD1. The sequenced sample consisted of PBMCs or T cells enriched from blood (not recorded which). The CDR3 bases are TGTGCCAGCAGCCAAGAGGGACAGTCTAATGAAAAACTGTTTTTT. It is translated as CASSQEGQSNEKLFF.